The present entry profiles one T cell receptor beta chain with its context. Trimming took 1 base from V and 7 from J; bases not matched to a gene: 10. The CDR3 loop spans 18 amino acids. Germline V gene data show CDR1 as MGHRA and CDR2 as YSYEKL. The data originate from a study of cytomegalovirus exposure and HLA in healthy donors. PCR employed 60 Vbeta and 13 Jbeta primers. Some clones are missing from TCRdb's copy, which holds only in-frame ones; the method was immunoSEQ multiplex PCR. This table holds over 70,000 clones, about four fifths found once. This clonotype was obtained from a middle-aged man in good health and CMV-seropositive. Sequencing was done on a sample of PBMCs. V and J are TRBV4-1 and TRBJ2-2, with 12 positions matching TRBD2. CDR3 sequence reads: CASSQVGASGRAHGELFF. The CDR3 DNA follows: TGCGCCAGCAGCCAAGTTGGCGCTAGCGGGAGGGCCCACGGGGAGCTGTTTTTT.